This T cell receptor beta chain was identified in a study of blood T cell repertoires in COVID-19. Assay used: immunoSEQ multiplex PCR; TCRdb lists only in-frame clones, some missing. This table holds over 200,000 clones, 80% to 90% found once. Clinical history as reported by participants underpinned cohort assignment. The study counted Cohort 3 donors as recovered given two negative PCRs, clearance, or symptom resolution. The CDR3 is made up of 14 amino acids. Germline values: CDR1 SGHNT, CDR2 YYREEE (reference sequence). Trimming took 4 bases from V and 1 from J, leaving 11 bases between them. The V and J genes are TRBV5-4 and TRBJ2-5; tentatively, D is TRBD1 (6 bases). Material for sequencing was PBMCs or T cells enriched from blood (not recorded which). The TCR originated in a woman aged 50 to 60 who had recovered from COVID-19. The DNA of the CDR3 is TGTGCCAGCAGCATGACAGGCCCCCAAGAGACCCAGTACTTC. It codes for CASSMTGPQETQYF.